Listed below are T cell receptor beta chains from one sample, sequenced in a study of regulatory T cells in long-lasting Graves disease. TCRdb redid the calling of the multiplex PCR reads with MiXCR, one entry per CDR3 protein. The sample contains 350,000 to 450,000 distinct CDR3 sequences, roughly 12% of which appear only once. These data also featured in a second study, about T cells in Graves' hyperthyroidism and ophthalmopathy.

The specimen comprised peripheral blood mononuclear cells (PBMCs), sampled at new diagnosis, from a patient treated with antithyroid drugs. All receptors come from a woman aged 18-29 years with Graves disease. Both conserved end residues are part of each CDR3. The D gene is left open where the match is weak. The size of a clone is reported for some rows only, either as once, few or many, or as a class for expanded clones.

D	V	J	size	DNA	CDR3
TRBD1	TRBV7-2	TRBJ2-1	many	TGTGCCAGCAGCTCCACGACAGGGCAGGATAATGAGCAGTTCTTC	CASSSTTGQDNEQFF
.	TRBV15	TRBJ2-7	many	TGTGCCACCAGCAGAGGCTACGAGCAGTACTTC	CATSRGYEQYF
TRBD2	TRBV11-2	TRBJ2-2	many	TGTGCCAGCAGCTTAGATCTAGCGGGAACCGGGGAGCTGTTTTTT	CASSLDLAGTGELFF
.	TRBV6-1	TRBJ2-1	.	TGTGCCAGCGGTCGACTGACTCTCGCTAGCTCCTACAATGAGCAGTTCTTC	CASGRLTLASSYNEQFF
.	TRBV4-1	TRBJ1-3	.	TGCGCCAGCAGCCAAGACGTGTCGTCTGGAAACACCATATATTTT	CASSQDVSSGNTIYF
.	TRBV7-2	TRBJ2-5	many	TGTGCCAGCAGCCCAAGGGTAGCGTTAGAGACCCAGTACTTC	CASSPRVALETQYF
TRBD2	TRBV20-1	TRBJ2-3	.	TGCAGTGCTAGATTTCCTAGCGGGGGGGCTTCTACGCAGTATTTT	CSARFPSGGASTQYF
.	TRBV20-1	TRBJ2-3	many	TGCAGTGCCCAGATGCCACCGCGGGCAGATACGCAGTATTTT	CSAQMPPRADTQYF
.	TRBV7-2	TRBJ2-5	many	TGTGCCAGCAGCCGACCACAGGTCCAAGAGACCCAGTACTTC	CASSRPQVQETQYF
TRBD1	TRBV5-1	TRBJ1-2	few	TGCGCCAGCAGCGTAGGACAGGCCGGCGGCTACACCTTC	CASSVGQAGGYTF
.	TRBV18	TRBJ2-7	.	TGTGCCAGCTCCACCTTTAGCGGAACCGCCTACGAGCAGTACTTC	CASSTFSGTAYEQYF
TRBD1	TRBV7-2	TRBJ2-1	many	TGTGCCAGCAGCTTGGGACAGGGATCCAATGAGCAGTTCTTC	CASSLGQGSNEQFF
.	TRBV11-3	TRBJ2-5	many	TGTGCCAGCAGCTTAGGTTTCGGGATTCAAGAGACCCAGTACTTC	CASSLGFGIQETQYF
.	TRBV20-1	TRBJ2-1	many	TGCGCCTTCTTGAATGACAATGAGCAGTTCTTC	CAFLNDNEQFF
TRBD2	TRBV3-1	TRBJ2-1	many	TGTGCCACCCTGGCCAGCGGGAGGAACAATGAGCAGTTCTTC	CATLASGRNNEQFF
TRBD2	TRBV6-2/TRBV6-3	TRBJ2-1	.	TGTGCCAGCAGTAGGGAGGCGGGGGGTAACTACAATGAGCAGTTCTTC	CASSREAGGNYNEQFF
.	TRBV6-5	TRBJ1-1	many	TGTGCCAGCAGTTACTGGAGGGGCAACACTGAAGCTTTCTTT	CASSYWRGNTEAFF
TRBD2	TRBV2	TRBJ2-5	many	TGTGCCAGCAGTGAAGTCATAGGACTAGCGGGCGTTCGAGAGACCCAGTACTTC	CASSEVIGLAGVRETQYF
.	TRBV20-1	TRBJ2-2	many	TGCAGTGCTAGAGCCGGCATGTATGGGGCCGGGGAGCTGTTTTTT	CSARAGMYGAGELFF
TRBD2	TRBV5-1	TRBJ2-7	few	TGCGCCAACCCAAGCGGGAGGGCCCGATGTTGGTACGAGCAGTACTTC	CANPSGRARCWYEQYF
.	TRBV28	TRBJ2-1	.	TGTGCCAGCAGTTTGAGTAGAGAGACCCAGTTCTTC	CASSLSRETQFF
.	TRBV19	TRBJ1-1	few	TGTGCCAGTAGGACCACGACAGTTCTGAACACTGAAGCTTTCTTT	CASRTTTVLNTEAFF
.	TRBV4-1	TRBJ2-2	few	TGCGCCAGCAGCCAAGTTAACGGGGAGCTGTTTTTT	CASSQVNGELFF
TRBD2	TRBV28	TRBJ2-7	many	TGTGCCAGCAGTTTATGGCAGGGACTACCCTACGAGCAGTACTTC	CASSLWQGLPYEQYF
TRBD1	TRBV19	TRBJ2-7	.	TGTGCCAGTAGTAAGCCGGGACAGGGCTACGAGCAGTACTTC	CASSKPGQGYEQYF
TRBD2	TRBV4-3	TRBJ2-3	many	TGCGCCAGCAGCCAAGAAGGGCTAGCGGGGGGTTACACAGATACGCAGTATTTT	CASSQEGLAGGYTDTQYF
.	TRBV2	TRBJ2-3	many	TGTGCCAGCCCGTCTGGGGGTACCTATCTCACAGATACGCAGTATTTT	CASPSGGTYLTDTQYF
TRBD2	TRBV7-9	TRBJ2-7	many	TGTGCCAGCAGCCCCCGGCACGGGAGGTCGAGCTCCTACGAGCAGTACTTC	CASSPRHGRSSSYEQYF
.	TRBV20-1	TRBJ2-7	many	TGCAGTGCTAGATCTCTTCGGGAGTCGCCCTACGAGCAGTACTTC	CSARSLRESPYEQYF
TRBD1	TRBV10-3	TRBJ1-2	many	TGTGCCATCAGTGATGACAGGGACTATGGCTACACCTTC	CAISDDRDYGYTF
.	TRBV7-2	TRBJ1-2	.	TGTGCCAGCAGCTTAGAGATAGGTGGCAGAGTTTATGGCTACACCTTC	CASSLEIGGRVYGYTF
.	TRBV19	TRBJ2-5	few	TGTGCCAGTAGTCCCCCGGGGCAGGTCCAAGAGACCCAGTACTTC	CASSPPGQVQETQYF
TRBD2	TRBV4-3	TRBJ2-2	few	TGCGCCAGCAGCCAAGACAGTGCTAGCGGGAGGCTAGGAGGCACCGGGGAGCTGTTTTTT	CASSQDSASGRLGGTGELFF
.	TRBV20-1	TRBJ1-2	many	TGCAGTGCTAGAGGCGGACTTAGGCAGCATGGCTACACCTTC	CSARGGLRQHGYTF
TRBD2	TRBV7-9	TRBJ2-7	many	TGTGCCAGCAGCACTCCCACTAGCGACGCCTACGAGCAGTACTTC	CASSTPTSDAYEQYF
TRBD1	TRBV3-1	TRBJ2-6	many	TGTGCCAGCAGCCCAGGGGGCACTGGGGCCAACGTCCTGACTTTC	CASSPGGTGANVLTF
.	TRBV6-2/TRBV6-3	TRBJ1-1	many	TGTGCCAGCAGTTCATCATTCATGAAGAACACTGAAGCTTTCTTT	CASSSSFMKNTEAFF
.	TRBV27	TRBJ2-7	many	TGTGCCAGCAGTCTCACTTTCAGGGCTTTCTCCTACGAGCAGTACTTC	CASSLTFRAFSYEQYF
TRBD2	TRBV15	TRBJ2-2	many	TGTGCCACCGCCAGACTAGCGGGATTAACCGGGGAGCTGTTTTTT	CATARLAGLTGELFF
.	TRBV5-1	TRBJ1-1	few	TGCGCCAGCAGCTTGGGATTCGGGGCACGTGAAGCTTTCTTT	CASSLGFGAREAFF
TRBD1	TRBV2	TRBJ2-3	many	TGTGCCAGGGGGGACAGTCTCGAACGGTCTAGCACAGATACGCAGTATTTT	CARGDSLERSSTDTQYF
.	TRBV29-1	TRBJ2-7	.	TGCATCGTTGATCCCGGAGCAAACTACGAGCAGTACTTC	CIVDPGANYEQYF
.	TRBV19	TRBJ2-1	.	TGTGCCAGTAAATCCGGGGCACGTATATATAGCTCCTACAATGAGCAGTTCTTC	CASKSGARIYSSYNEQFF
.	TRBV9	TRBJ2-5	.	TGTGCCAGCAGCACCCTCGGGCGGGATGGAGAGACCCAGTACTTC	CASSTLGRDGETQYF
.	TRBV11-1	TRBJ2-7	many	TGTGCCAGCAGCTTAGCCCACAGGAAATCCTACGAGCAGTACTTC	CASSLAHRKSYEQYF
.	TRBV5-5	TRBJ1-1	.	TGTGCCAGCAGCTCGGTGGCGGACACTGAAGCTTTCTTT	CASSSVADTEAFF
.	TRBV6-5	TRBJ1-2	many	TGTGCCAGCAGTTACTCGAGGGCCGGGACTGCTAACTATGGCTACACCTTC	CASSYSRAGTANYGYTF
.	TRBV15	TRBJ2-1	few	TGTGCCACCTCCGTCTCCATCCAGTACAATGAGCAGTTCTTC	CATSVSIQYNEQFF
TRBD1	TRBV7-6	TRBJ2-3	.	TGTGCCAGCAGCTTATTCAGTCCGGGACAGGGAACAGATACGCAGTATTTT	CASSLFSPGQGTDTQYF
.	TRBV4-1	TRBJ1-5	few	TGCGCCAGCAGCCAAGAACGGAGCATGAGCAATCAGCCCCAGCATTTT	CASSQERSMSNQPQHF
.	TRBV10-2	TRBJ2-2	.	TGCGCCAGCAGTGCACGCGCGAACACCGGGGAGCTGTTTTTT	CASSARANTGELFF
.	TRBV7-9	TRBJ2-2	many	TGTGCCAGCAGCCCCCCGGGGTGGGACACCGGGGAGCTGTTTTTT	CASSPPGWDTGELFF
.	TRBV7-2	TRBJ2-5	many	TGTGCCAGCAGCCCTCGGTACCAAGAGACCCAGTACTTC	CASSPRYQETQYF
.	TRBV6-1	TRBJ1-1	few	TGTGCCAGCCGGACCGGCATGAACACTGAAGCTTTCTTT	CASRTGMNTEAFF
.	TRBV11-2	TRBJ1-2	few	TGTGCCAGCAGCTGGGGGGTAGCAAGGGGCTACACCTTC	CASSWGVARGYTF
TRBD2	TRBV28	TRBJ2-5	many	TGTGCCAGCAGTTTTAGGGGCGGGGGAGAGACCCAGTACTTC	CASSFRGGGETQYF
.	TRBV2	TRBJ2-2	many	TGTGCCAGCAGTGAACCGTGGGACACCGGGGAGCTGTTTTTT	CASSEPWDTGELFF
.	TRBV30	TRBJ1-4	many	TGTGCCTGGAGCATTGTCCGGGGCAGACCAACTAATGAAAAACTGTTTTTT	CAWSIVRGRPTNEKLFF
TRBD2	TRBV20-1	TRBJ2-1	many	TGCAGTGCTAGAGATTACCCAGGGACTAGGTCCTACAATGAGCAGTTCTTC	CSARDYPGTRSYNEQFF